The 11 T cell receptor beta chains presented below share a single source sample, sequenced in a study of blood T cell repertoires in COVID-19. Here immunoSEQ multiplex PCR was the method, and the copy in TCRdb shows in-frame clones only, minus some. This sample has 200,000 to 250,000 clones, with approximately 90% found just once. The sequenced sample consisted of peripheral blood. These TCRs come from an elderly man with acute or convalescent COVID-19.

J is TRBJ2-5 and V is TRBV19; the match to TRBD1 covers 7 bases. Trimming at V came to 10 bases and at J to 0 bases, leaving 5 bases not matched to a gene. Germline V gene sequence: CDR1 LNHDA, CDR2 SQIVND (reference sequence). This CDR3 contains 13 residues. The CDR3 loop reads CATSQGNQETQYF. CDR3 coding DNA: TGTGCCACCTCACAGGGGAACCAAGAGACCCAGTACTTC.

The CDR3 sequence: CASSRTLDQPQHF. DNA of the CDR3: TGTGCCAGCAGCCGGACATTAGATCAGCCCCAGCATTTT. This rearrangement joins TRBV7-2 to TRBJ1-5; a weak D match, TRBD1 (5 bases). Between the trimmed V and J ends, which lost 5 bases and 5 bases, there was a span of 10 bases. This CDR3 region has 13 residues. Germline V gene sequence: CDR1 SGHTA, CDR2 FQGNSA.

This clone came up once. This rearrangement joins TRBV7-2 to TRBJ2-7; a possible D gene is TRBD2 (6 bases). Germline CDR1 SGHTA, CDR2 FQGNSA. The CDR3 contains 15 residues. V dropped 5 bases and J dropped 0 bases, with 14 bases sitting between them. Here the CDR3 reads CASSRGSMSSYEQYF. The CDR3 nucleotides read TGTGCCAGCAGCCGGGGGTCCATGAGCTCCTACGAGCAGTACTTC.

V is TRBV7-2 and J is TRBJ2-1, with 10 bases lining up with TRBD2. Germline V gene data show CDR1 as SGHTA and CDR2 as FQGNSA. Trimming removed 5 bases from V and 7 bases from J; junction bases left unmatched: 5. The CDR3 has 14 amino acids. The CDR3 nucleotides are TGTGCCAGCAGCACTAGCGGGACAATTAATGAGCAGTTCTTC. This encodes CASSTSGTINEQFF. The whole variable domain, filled in from reference TRBV7-2 and TRBJ2-1, reads GAGVSQSPSNKVTEKGKDVELRCDPISGHTALYWYRQSLGQGLEFLIYFQGNSAPDKSGLPSDRFSAERTGGSVSTLTIQRTQQEDSAVYLCASSTSGTINEQFFGPGTRLTVL.

Details on this clone: This same CDR3 is encoded by further DNA sequences in the sample. This rearrangement joins TRBV5-4 to TRBJ1-1; 8 bases match TRBD1. The V gene's germline CDR1 is SGHNT and CDR2 YYREEE (reference sequence). The length of the CDR3 is 13 residues. The V gene end was trimmed by 2 bases and the J gene end by 8 bases; junction bases not matched to a gene: 5. The CDR3 DNA reads TGTGCCAGCAGCTTCGGACAGGGCCCCGAAGCTTTCTTT. Protein: CASSFGQGPEAFF.

The gene calls are TRBV27 and TRBJ1-5, with TRBD1 as a possible D gene (5 bases). The CDR3 is 13 residues long. V dropped 3 bases and J dropped 5 bases, with 8 bases sitting between them. From germline, CDR1 is MNHEY and CDR2 SMNVEV (reference sequence). CDR3 region: CASSFGGYQPQHF. In DNA form, the CDR3 reads TGTGCCAGCAGTTTCGGGGGGTATCAGCCCCAGCATTTT.

The chain carries TRBV5-1 and TRBJ2-1, with 7 bases that match TRBD2. J was trimmed by 5 bases and V by 4 bases; bases with no gene match: 3. The CDR3 length is 13 residues. CDR1 and CDR2 from the germline V gene are SGHRS and YFSETQ. CDR3 sequence: CASSPGTNNEQFF. Here the CDR3 DNA reads TGCGCCAGCAGCCCCGGGACTAACAATGAGCAGTTCTTC.

The chain couples TRBV3-1 (or the pseudogene TRBV3-2) to TRBJ2-1; D unclear. CDR3 length: 18 residues. CDR1 and CDR2 from the germline V gene are LGHDT and YNNKEL (reference sequence). V lost 1 base to trimming and J lost 1 base, with 17 bases between them. Here the CDR3 reads CASSQVLLTRRSYNEQFF. The CDR3 coding sequence is TGTGCCAGCAGCCAAGTTCTTCTAACCCGCCGGTCCTACAATGAGCAGTTCTTC.

V gene TRBV19 combines with J gene TRBJ1-5, with 9 nucleotides matching TRBD1. This CDR3 is 15 amino acids long. Per the germline V gene, CDR1 is LNHDA and CDR2 is SQIVND (reference sequence). The ends lost 5 bases at V and 3 bases at J; junction bases unmatched: 5. CDR3 nucleotide sequence: TGTGCCAGTAGTCTCACAGGGGGCCCCAATCAGCCCCAGCATTTT. It encodes CASSLTGGPNQPQHF.

This chain joins TRBV7-9 and TRBJ2-5, with a possible D match to TRBD2 (5 bases). Trimming left V 6 bases short and J 8 bases short, with 19 bases between. There are 14 residues in the CDR3. CDR1 and CDR2 from the germline V gene are SEHNR and FQNEAQ (reference sequence). Written as DNA, the CDR3 is TGTGCCAGCAGTTTTTTGCGGGCGCAAGCAACCCAGTACTTC. Encoded protein: CASSFLRAQATQYF.

The chain has TRBV6-5 and TRBJ1-1, with 10 nucleotides matching TRBD1. The CDR3 is 16 residues long. CDR1 and CDR2 from the germline V gene are MNHEY and SVGAGI. V gave up 4 bases and J gave up 1 base; unmatched junction bases: 6. CDR3 in amino acids: CASSLRQGARNTEAFF. The CDR3 DNA is TGTGCCAGCAGTTTACGACAGGGGGCGAGGAACACTGAAGCTTTCTTT.